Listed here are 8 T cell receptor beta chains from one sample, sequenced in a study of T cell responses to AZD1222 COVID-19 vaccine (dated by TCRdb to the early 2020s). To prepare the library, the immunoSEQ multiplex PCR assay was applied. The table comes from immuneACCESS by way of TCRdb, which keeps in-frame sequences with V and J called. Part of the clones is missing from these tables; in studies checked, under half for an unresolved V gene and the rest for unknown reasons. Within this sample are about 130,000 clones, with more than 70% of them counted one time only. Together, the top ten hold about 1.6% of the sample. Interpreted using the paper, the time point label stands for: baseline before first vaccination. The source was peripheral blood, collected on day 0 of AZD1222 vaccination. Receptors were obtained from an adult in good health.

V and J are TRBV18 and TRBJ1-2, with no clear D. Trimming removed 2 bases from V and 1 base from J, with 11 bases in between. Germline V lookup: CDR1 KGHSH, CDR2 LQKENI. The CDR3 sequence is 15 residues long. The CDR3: CASSPSTELNYGYTF. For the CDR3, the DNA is TGTGCCAGCTCACCAAGTACAGAGCTTAACTATGGCTACACCTTC. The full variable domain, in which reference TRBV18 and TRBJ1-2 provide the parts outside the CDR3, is NAGVMQNPRHLVRRRGQEARLRCSPMKGHSHVYWYRQLPEEGLKFMVYLQKENIIDESGMPKERFSAEFPKEGPSILRIQQVVRGDSAAYFCASSPSTELNYGYTFGSGTRLTVV.

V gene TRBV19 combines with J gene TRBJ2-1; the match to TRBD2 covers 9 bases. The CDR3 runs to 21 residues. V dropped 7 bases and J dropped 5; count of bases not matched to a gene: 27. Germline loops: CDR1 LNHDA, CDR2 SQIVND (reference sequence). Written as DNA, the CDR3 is TGTGCCAGTACTCCAAGATGGGGGGGGCTAGCGGGAAGGTCGGTAAACAATGAGCAGTTCTTC. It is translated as CASTPRWGGLAGRSVNNEQFF.

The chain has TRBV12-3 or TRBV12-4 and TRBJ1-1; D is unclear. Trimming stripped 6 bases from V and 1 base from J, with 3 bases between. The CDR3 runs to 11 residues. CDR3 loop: CASRWNTEAFF. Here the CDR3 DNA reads TGTGCCAGCAGGTGGAACACTGAAGCTTTCTTT.

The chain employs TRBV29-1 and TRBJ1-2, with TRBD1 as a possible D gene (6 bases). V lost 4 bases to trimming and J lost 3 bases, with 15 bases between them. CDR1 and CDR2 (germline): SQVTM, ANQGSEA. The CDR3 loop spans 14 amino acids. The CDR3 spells CSVVGGHDHYGYTF. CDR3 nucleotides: TGCAGCGTTGTAGGGGGACATGACCACTATGGCTACACCTTC. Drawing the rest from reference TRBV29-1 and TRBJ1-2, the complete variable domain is SAVISQKPSRDICQRGTSLTIQCQVDSQVTMMFWYRQQPGQSLTLIATANQGSEATYESGFVIDKFPISRPNLTFSTLTVSNMSPEDSSIYLCSVVGGHDHYGYTFGSGTRLTVV.

CDR3 in amino acids: CASSQTGGGNQPQHF. The CDR3 DNA sequence: TGTGCCAGCAGCCAAACAGGGGGCGGCAATCAGCCCCAGCATTTT. The chain is built from TRBV7-9 and TRBJ1-5, with 9 positions matching TRBD1. The CDR3 loop spans 15 amino acids. CDR1 and CDR2 (germline): SEHNR, FQNEAQ (reference sequence). J lost 2 bases, V lost 5 bases, and 4 bases had no gene match.

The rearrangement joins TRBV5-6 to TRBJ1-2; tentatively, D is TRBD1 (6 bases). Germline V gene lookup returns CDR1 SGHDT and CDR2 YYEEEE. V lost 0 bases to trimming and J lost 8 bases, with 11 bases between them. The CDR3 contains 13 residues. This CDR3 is CASSLAGGGGYTF. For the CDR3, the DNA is TGTGCCAGCAGCTTGGCCGGAGGGGGAGGCTACACCTTC.

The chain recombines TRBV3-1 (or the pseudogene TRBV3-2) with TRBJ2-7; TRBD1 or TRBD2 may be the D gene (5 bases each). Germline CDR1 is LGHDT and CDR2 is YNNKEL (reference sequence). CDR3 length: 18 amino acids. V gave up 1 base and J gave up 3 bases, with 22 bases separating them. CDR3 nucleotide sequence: TGTGCCAGCAGCCAAGCAAGGGGCCTTGGGGAGCCTGGCTACGAGCAGTACTTC. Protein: CASSQARGLGEPGYEQYF.

The CDR3 loop reads CASSLTSGAYEQYF. The CDR3 DNA reads as TGCGCCAGCAGCCTAACTAGCGGGGCCTACGAGCAGTACTTC. The J gene is TRBJ2-7, the V gene TRBV5-1; 10 nucleotides line up with TRBD2. Germline V gives CDR1 SGHRS, CDR2 YFSETQ. The CDR3 extends over 14 amino acids. Trimming removed 4 bases from V and 2 bases from J; junction bases left unmatched: 3.